These 7 T cell receptor beta chains were all obtained from the same sample, sequenced in a study of blood T cell repertoires in COVID-19. Libraries were prepared by immunoSEQ multiplex PCR; TCRdb keeps only in-frame clonotypes and omits some of them. The sample has more than 400,000 clones, 80% to 90% seen once. Sample: peripheral blood. All receptors come from a human donor in a cohort sampled during active COVID-19.

The V and J genes are TRBV15 and TRBJ2-7; 9 bases are shared with TRBD2. The J segment lost 6 bases and the V segment lost 5 bases, leaving 8 bases of the junction unmatched. Germline V gives CDR1 LNHNV, CDR2 YYDKDF (reference sequence). The CDR3 totals 14 residues. The CDR3 sequence: CATSLSGSRFEQYF. CDR3 bases: TGTGCCACCAGCCTTAGCGGGAGCCGTTTCGAGCAGTACTTC.

This chain uses TRBV7-2 with TRBJ1-6, with D maybe TRBD1 (6 bases). V dropped 3 bases and J dropped 0 bases, with 12 bases sitting between them. There are 17 residues in the CDR3. Per the germline V gene, CDR1 is SGHTA and CDR2 is FQGNSA. CDR3 residues: CASSLDSPSSYNSPLHF. CDR3 DNA: TGTGCCAGCAGCTTGGACAGCCCGAGCTCCTATAATTCACCCCTCCACTTT.

The CDR3 protein is CSVEGMRTEAFF. CDR3 DNA sequence: TGCAGCGTTGAGGGTATGCGGACTGAAGCTTTCTTT. V gene TRBV29-1 combines with J gene TRBJ1-1; D uncertain. Trimming removed 3 bases from V and 5 bases from J, with 10 bases in between. The CDR3 extends over 12 amino acids. Germline-derived CDR1 and CDR2 are SQVTM and ANQGSEA.

This clone has a single count. The J gene is TRBJ1-6, the V gene TRBV5-1, with 8 bases identical to TRBD1. Germline V gene lookup returns CDR1 SGHRS and CDR2 YFSETQ. Trimming at V came to 0 bases and at J to 10 bases, leaving 9 bases not matched to a gene. The CDR3 consists of 16 residues. The CDR3 region has the DNA TGCGCCAGCAGCTTGGATATCGGACAGGGTCGATCACCCCTCCACTTT. Translating gives CASSLDIGQGRSPLHF.

The chain recombines TRBV10-3 with TRBJ1-1, with D unresolved. The length of the CDR3 is 14 residues. V lost 4 bases, J lost 0 bases, and 9 bases lay in between. Germline V gives CDR1 ENHRY, CDR2 SYGVKD. The CDR3 nucleotides read TGTGCCATCAGTGGAACAAACATGAACACTGAAGCTTTCTTT. Protein sequence: CAISGTNMNTEAFF.

This chain connects TRBV5-1 to TRBJ2-3; D is ambiguous. Germline loops: CDR1 SGHRS, CDR2 YFSETQ. The CDR3 spans 16 residues. Trimming cost V 1 base and J 0 bases, with 12 bases left between them. For the CDR3, the DNA is TGCGCCAGCAGCTTGCGCGCGGATCCTAGCACAGATACGCAGTATTTT. It is translated as CASSLRADPSTDTQYF.

The chain carries TRBV7-2 and TRBJ2-5; possibly TRBD1 for D (6 bases). Trimming stripped 2 bases from V and 5 bases from J, with 18 bases between. This CDR3 comprises 16 residues. In germline, CDR1 is SGHTA, CDR2 FQGNSA. The CDR3, as DNA: TGTGCCAGCAGCTTATATACAGGGCAAGATGGGGAGACCCAGTACTTC. This sequence encodes CASSLYTGQDGETQYF.